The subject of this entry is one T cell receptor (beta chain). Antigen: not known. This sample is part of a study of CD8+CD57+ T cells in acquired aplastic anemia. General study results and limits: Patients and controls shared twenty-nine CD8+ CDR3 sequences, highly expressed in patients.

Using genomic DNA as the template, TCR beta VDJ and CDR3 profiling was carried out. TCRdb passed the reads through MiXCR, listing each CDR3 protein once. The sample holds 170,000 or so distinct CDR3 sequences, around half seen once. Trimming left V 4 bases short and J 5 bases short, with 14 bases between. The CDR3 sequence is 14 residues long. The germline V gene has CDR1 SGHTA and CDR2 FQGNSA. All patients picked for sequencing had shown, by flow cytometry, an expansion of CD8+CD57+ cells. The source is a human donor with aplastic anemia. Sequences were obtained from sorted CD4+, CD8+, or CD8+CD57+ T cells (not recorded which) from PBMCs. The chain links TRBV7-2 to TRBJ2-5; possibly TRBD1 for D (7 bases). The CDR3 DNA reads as TGTGCCAGCAGCTACTGGACAGGAGGGGAGACCCAGTACTTC. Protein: CASSYWTGGETQYF.